Here is one T cell receptor (beta chain) with its context. Its antigen is unidentified. These data originate in a study of CD8 T cells in ankylosing spondylitis. Study-wide points: Made up of eight highly homologous variants, a TCR beta motif appeared characteristic of ankylosing spondylitis blood. Researchers report that disease-linked clones proved CD8+ and relatively rare in peripheral blood. The study looked at matched synovial fluid samples from ankylosing spondylitis patients. Disease-linked clones were reported to be significantly enriched there.

Making the TCR beta libraries involved quantitative 5'-RACE with molecular barcodes. TCRdb processed the 5' RACE reads anew with MiXCR; each CDR3 protein has one entry. The sample holds around 25,000 distinct CDR3 sequences; approximately 13% are singletons and the top ten take about 35%. The source of this sequence is a male donor with ankylosing spondylitis or in good health (not recorded which). The specimen was blood.

The chain's CDR3 is CSARDFSPGLEGDTQYF. The CDR3 nucleotides read TGCAGTGCTAGAGATTTTTCCCCGGGACTTGAGGGAGATACGCAGTATTTT. The gene calls are TRBV20-1 and TRBJ2-3; D perhaps matches TRBD2 (6 bases). V was shortened by 0 bases and J by 5 bases, with 21 bases between the two germline ends. The CDR3 is 17 amino acids. CDR1 and CDR2 (germline): DFQATT, SNEGSKA (reference sequence).